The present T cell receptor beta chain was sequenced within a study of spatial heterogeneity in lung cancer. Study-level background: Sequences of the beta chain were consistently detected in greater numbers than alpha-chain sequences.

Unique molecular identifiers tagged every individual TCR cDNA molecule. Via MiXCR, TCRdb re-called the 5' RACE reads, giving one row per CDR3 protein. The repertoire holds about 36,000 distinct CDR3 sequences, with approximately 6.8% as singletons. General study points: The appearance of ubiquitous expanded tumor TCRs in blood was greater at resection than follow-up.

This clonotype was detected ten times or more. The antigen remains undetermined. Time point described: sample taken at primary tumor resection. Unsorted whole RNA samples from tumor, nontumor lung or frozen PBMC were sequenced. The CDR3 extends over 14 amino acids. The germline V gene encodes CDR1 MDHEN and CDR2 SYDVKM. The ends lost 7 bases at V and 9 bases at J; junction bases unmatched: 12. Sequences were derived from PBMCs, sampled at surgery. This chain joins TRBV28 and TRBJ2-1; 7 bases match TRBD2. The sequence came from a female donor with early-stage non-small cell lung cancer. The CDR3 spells CASMGGTGEGEQFF. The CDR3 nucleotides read TGTGCCAGCATGGGAGGGACGGGAGAGGGTGAGCAGTTCTTC.